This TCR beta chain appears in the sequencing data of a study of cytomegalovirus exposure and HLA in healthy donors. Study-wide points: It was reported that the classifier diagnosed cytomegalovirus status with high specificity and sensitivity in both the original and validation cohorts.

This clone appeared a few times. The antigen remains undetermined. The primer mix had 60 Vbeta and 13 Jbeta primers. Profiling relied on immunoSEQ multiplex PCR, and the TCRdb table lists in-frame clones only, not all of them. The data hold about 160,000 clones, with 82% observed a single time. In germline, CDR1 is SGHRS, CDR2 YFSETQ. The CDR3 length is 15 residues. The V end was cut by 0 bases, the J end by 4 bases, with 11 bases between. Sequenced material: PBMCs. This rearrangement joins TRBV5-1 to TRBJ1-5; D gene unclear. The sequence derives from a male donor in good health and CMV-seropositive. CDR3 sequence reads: CASSLDGVSNQPQHF. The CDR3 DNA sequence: TGCGCCAGCAGCTTGGACGGGGTCAGTAATCAGCCCCAGCATTTT.